Sequencing of this T cell receptor (beta chain) was carried out in a study of T cell responses to AZD1222 COVID-19 vaccine (dated by TCRdb to the early 2020s). Background for the entire study: A total of 230 to 250 trial participants underwent TCR sequencing, of whom some 200 had received two doses of AZD1222 and 26 had received two doses of the MenACWY control vaccine. Trial participants were enrolled by age into 18-55, 56-69 and 70-plus year subgroups, with approximately 150, 30 and 60 TCR-sequenced participants respectively.

From cysteine to phenylalanine, the CDR3 is 13 amino acids long. The retained sequence is limited to the CDR3, 39 bases, with the frame set at the first base. CDR1 is given as MNHEY and CDR2 as SVGEGT, both from the germline V gene. The trim is 2 bases for V and 3 bases for J, with a gap of 7 bases between the germline ends. Sample time point, as interpreted from the label and publication: about 28 days (+/-7) after the second vaccine dose. Because spike-specific TCR depth and breadth did not differ between the two schedules, AZD1222 recipients who got a second dose at roughly 4 weeks were pooled with those who got a second dose at roughly 12 weeks. Samples from vaccinated people were obtained from the UK trials COV001 and COV002, which included a single-blind randomized controlled phase 2/3 trial of AZD1222 (ChAdOx1 nCoV-19) in healthy adults. For TCRbeta chain sequencing, PBMC samples from trial participants were taken at day 0 and at day 28 after the second dose.

Findings and caveats that apply to the study as a whole: Reportedly, almost half of the unique spike-specific TCRs recognized epitopes lying outside the regions that are mutated in the B.1.351 and B.1.1.7 variants. CD4 TCRs associated with the vaccine covered the entire spike protein, and the dominant responses were in regions 160-218 and 743-854. Spike-specific TCR breadth and depth rose significantly after two AZD1222 doses compared with day 0 and with MenACWY recipients. Conclusions about previously exposed vaccinees were limited because only a handful of AZD1222 recipients were SARS-CoV-2 seropositive at baseline. Most participants were white British and females outnumbered males, and the authors suggested that clonal diversity may have been underestimated. Because no day 14 peak-response samples were available, the repertoires could be characterized only after the peak T cell response. The 56-69-year group was small, and its depth increase did not reach significance, likely because of low power.

The CDR3 regions of human TCRbeta chains were analyzed by immunosequencing. In the source study's methods: TCRs in the repertoires were matched against a reference library of SARS-CoV-2-specific TCRs that had been generated with the MIRA antigen-specificity platform. Breadth meant the fraction of unique TCRs that were SARS-CoV-2-associated, whereas depth meant the fraction of total T cells that were SARS-CoV-2-associated. Each spike-specific TCR was assigned to its reactive spike region and to a CD4 or CD8 class using the MIRA data. Log10-transformed breadth and depth values were compared by one-way ANOVA with Sidak's multiple comparisons tests. The source is immuneACCESS, and TCRdb retained only in-frame sequences with V and J called. Part of the clones is not carried over; for the studies checked, unresolved V genes explain less than half of this, and the remainder is unexplained. That table furnishes V, J and clone size, whereas the DNA furnished D and trimming. In all, the sample holds roughly 180,000 clones, and 85% to 95% of those were seen once. Of the sample, 1.5% to 2.5% falls within the top ten clones.

In the case of this clone: Its antigen remains undetermined. No qualities accompany the bases; no much larger clone lies one base away.

This TCR came from an adult who received the AZD1222 COVID-19 vaccine. Sequencing used peripheral blood, obtained 28 days after the second AZD1222 dose. The chain is made from TRBV6-2 or TRBV6-3 and TRBJ1-1; no D segment can be confidently identified. The bases read TGTGCCAGCAGTTACGGGGAGGACACTGAAGCTTTCTTT. Translated, it reads CASSYGEDTEAFF.